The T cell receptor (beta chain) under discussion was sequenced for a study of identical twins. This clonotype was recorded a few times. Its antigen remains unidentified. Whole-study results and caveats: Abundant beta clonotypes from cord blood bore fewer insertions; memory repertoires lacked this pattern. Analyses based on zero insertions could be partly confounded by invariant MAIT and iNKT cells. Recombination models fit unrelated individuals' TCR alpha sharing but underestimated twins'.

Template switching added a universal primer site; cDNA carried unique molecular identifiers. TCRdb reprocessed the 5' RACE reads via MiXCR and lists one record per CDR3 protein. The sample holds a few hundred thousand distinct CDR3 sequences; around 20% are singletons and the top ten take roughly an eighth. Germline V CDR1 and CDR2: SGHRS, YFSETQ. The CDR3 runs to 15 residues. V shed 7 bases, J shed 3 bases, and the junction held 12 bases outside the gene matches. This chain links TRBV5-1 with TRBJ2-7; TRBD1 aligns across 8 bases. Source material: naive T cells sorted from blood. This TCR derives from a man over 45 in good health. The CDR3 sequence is CASRQGASERYEQYF. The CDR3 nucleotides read TGCGCCAGCCGTCAGGGGGCTAGCGAACGCTACGAGCAGTACTTC.